Listed here are 21 T cell receptor beta chains from one sample, sequenced in a study of blood T cell repertoires in COVID-19. Repertoires were generated with immunoSEQ multiplex PCR, while TCRdb's copy carries only in-frame clones and drops some. The sample consists of a few hundred thousand clones, roughly nine tenths of them appearing once. Material for sequencing was peripheral blood. These receptors came from a man aged 18 to 35 with active or convalescent COVID-19.

The genes are TRBV27 and TRBJ2-7; the match to TRBD2 covers 8 bases. J gave up 0 bases and V 0 bases, and 4 bases lay outside the gene matches. Germline V gene data show CDR1 as MNHEY and CDR2 as SMNVEV (reference sequence). There are 16 residues in the CDR3. Written as DNA, the CDR3 is TGTGCCAGCAGTTTATCTAGCCTAGCGGGCTCCTACGAGCAGTACTTC. Its protein is CASSLSSLAGSYEQYF.

This chain links TRBV2 with TRBJ1-4; 8 bases align to TRBD1. Germline loops: CDR1 SNHLY, CDR2 FYNNEI. The CDR3 consists of 14 residues. V was pared by 6 bases and J by 8 bases, with 8 bases of the junction left unmatched. The CDR3 bases are TGTGCCAGCAGGTCAGGGGGCGCAGGGGAAAAACTGTTTTTT. It is translated as CASRSGGAGEKLFF.

This clone is a singleton in its sample. The chain combines TRBV28 with TRBJ2-7; TRBD1 matches 7 bases. The germline CDR1 and CDR2 sequences are MDHEN and SYDVKM. The CDR3 is made up of 17 amino acids. With V trimmed by 4 bases and J by 4 bases, 16 bases remained unmatched. CDR3 sequence reads: CASSSSPRDSLLYEQYF. The CDR3 bases are TGTGCCAGCAGTTCGAGCCCCCGGGACAGCCTACTATACGAGCAGTACTTC.

In this sample, this clone turned up once. This chain connects TRBV18 to TRBJ1-5, with 7 bases lining up with TRBD1. Trimming at V came to 5 bases and at J to 5 bases, leaving 3 bases not matched to a gene. CDR3 length: 13 residues. Germline assignment: CDR1 KGHSH and CDR2 LQKENI. Here the CDR3 reads CASSRDRDQPQHF. For the CDR3, the DNA is TGTGCCAGCTCAAGGGACAGAGATCAGCCCCAGCATTTT.

The CDR3 region has the DNA TGTGCCAGCAGTTACGGGGCAGGGACTAACTATGGCTACACCTTC. This gives the protein CASSYGAGTNYGYTF. The chain employs TRBV6-5 and TRBJ1-2; TRBD1 might be the D (5 bases). With 2 bases removed from V and 0 bases from J, the gap between germline ends came to 10 bases. This CDR3 contains 15 residues. Germline CDR1 is MNHEY and CDR2 is SVGAGI.

The V call is TRBV5-1, the J call TRBJ1-5, with D tentatively TRBD1 (6 bases). Per germline, CDR1 SGHRS and CDR2 YFSETQ. This CDR3 is 13 amino acids long. V was clipped by 4 bases and J by 5 bases, with 10 bases between them. The CDR3 nucleotides are TGCGCCAGCAGCCAGGGGCCGGATCAGCCCCAGCATTTT. Translation: CASSQGPDQPQHF.

The rearrangement joins TRBV28 to TRBJ2-6; TRBD1 might be the D (6 bases). V shed 5 bases and J shed 4 bases, with 12 bases lying between them. The CDR3 runs 15 residues. Per the germline V gene, CDR1 is MDHEN and CDR2 is SYDVKM. CDR3 DNA sequence: TGTGCCAGCAGTACAGGGTCTACCGGGGCCAACGTCCTGACTTTC. Amino acid sequence: CASSTGSTGANVLTF.

The V call is TRBV27, the J call TRBJ2-7; 8 bases align to TRBD1. The V and J ends lost 1 base and 5 bases, in that order; junction bases with no gene match: 4. The CDR3 is 14 residues long. The germline V gene has CDR1 MNHEY and CDR2 SMNVEV (reference sequence). CDR3 DNA sequence: TGTGCCAGCAGTTTATACAGGGGGATCAACGAGCAGTACTTC. Protein: CASSLYRGINEQYF.

This chain uses TRBV28 with TRBJ1-6; the match to TRBD1 covers 8 bases. V shed 3 bases and J 6 bases; nucleotides not matched to a gene: 4. There are 15 residues in the CDR3. Germline-derived CDR1 and CDR2 are MDHEN and SYDVKM. CDR3 protein: CASSFPTGGNSPLHF. For the CDR3, the DNA is TGTGCCAGCAGTTTTCCAACAGGGGGTAATTCACCCCTCCACTTT. The full variable domain, with the rest looked up from reference TRBV28 and TRBJ1-6, is DVKVTQSSRYLVKRTGEKVFLECVQDMDHENMFWYRQDPGLGLRLIYFSYDVKMKEKGDIPEGYSVSREKKERFSLILESASTNQTSMYLCASSFPTGGNSPLHFGNGTRLTVT.

Concerning this clone itself: Its ends do not fully match the called genes, so a read error is possible. Additional DNA sequences in this sample encode the identical CDR3. The rearrangement uses TRBV18 and TRBJ2-7; D unresolved. The germline CDR1 and CDR2 sequences are KGHSH and LQKENI. CDR3 size: 13 residues. The CDR3: CASSPGSSYEQYF. The CDR3 DNA follows: TGTGCCAGCTCACCGGGTAGCTCCTATGAGCAGTACTTC.

V is TRBV15 and J is TRBJ1-1; D not certain. The V gene lost 1 base and the J gene lost 1 base, with 7 bases spanning the gap. The CDR3 loop spans 14 amino acids. The germline V gene has CDR1 LNHNV and CDR2 YYDKDF (reference sequence). CDR3 residues: CATSRGGGNTEAFF. DNA of the CDR3: TGTGCCACCAGCAGAGGAGGAGGGAACACTGAAGCTTTCTTT.

This sequence joins TRBV7-8 and TRBJ1-5; maybe TRBD1 (6 bases). The CDR3 contains 15 residues. Germline V gene data show CDR1 as SGHVS and CDR2 as FQNEAQ. Trimming removed 5 bases from V and 0 bases from J, with 11 bases in between. CDR3 protein: CASSRNRVSNQPQHF. DNA of the CDR3: TGTGCCAGCAGCCGGAACAGGGTTAGCAATCAGCCCCAGCATTTT.

The chain carries TRBV12-3 or TRBV12-4 and TRBJ1-5, with D possibly matching TRBD1 (5 bases). The CDR3 loop spans 13 amino acids. The ends were cut back, 7 bases at V and 6 bases at J, with 13 bases in the middle. Here the CDR3 reads CASNQGVGQPQHF. The CDR3 DNA reads as TGTGCCAGCAACCAGGGTGTGGGTCAGCCCCAGCATTTT.

This sequence joins TRBV18 and TRBJ2-5; tentative D call: TRBD1 (5 bases). CDR1 is KGHSH, CDR2 LQKENI, per germline. This CDR3 has 18 amino acids. The ends were cut back, 2 bases at V and 0 bases at J, with 19 bases in the middle. CDR3 nucleotide sequence: TGTGCCAGCTCACCAAGGGCCGTAGCAGGGTCGTACCAAGAGACCCAGTACTTC. Residues: CASSPRAVAGSYQETQYF.

The chain is built from TRBV29-1 and TRBJ2-3, with 11 bases lining up with TRBD2. V gave up 7 bases and J gave up 3 bases; unmatched junction bases: 3. The CDR3 is 13 amino acids. Looked up from germline, CDR1 is SQVTM and CDR2 is ANQGSEA. The CDR3 spells CSDRLAGTDTQYF. CDR3 bases: TGCAGCGACCGACTAGCGGGGACAGATACGCAGTATTTT.

The chain employs TRBV19 and TRBJ2-7; 7 nucleotides line up with TRBD1. CDR1 is LNHDA and CDR2 is SQIVND in the germline V gene (reference sequence). The CDR3 loop spans 16 amino acids. V shed 5 bases, J shed 4 bases, and the junction held 14 bases outside the gene matches. The DNA of the CDR3 is TGTGCCAGTAGTCCACGCTTCGGGACAGCCGAGTACGAGCAGTACTTC. Translated, it gives CASSPRFGTAEYEQYF. The full variable domain, its missing parts supplied by reference TRBV19 and TRBJ2-7, is DGGITQSPKYLFRKEGQNVTLSCEQNLNHDAMYWYRQDPGQGLRLIYYSQIVNDFQKGDIAEGYSVSREKKESFPLTVTSAQKNPTAFYLCASSPRFGTAEYEQYFGPGTRLTVT.

This clone has only a few counts. The chain employs TRBV19 and TRBJ1-1; D remains unclear. V was cut by 7 bases and J by 0 bases, with 12 bases left in between. This CDR3 spans 14 amino acids. Germline CDR1 is LNHDA and CDR2 is SQIVND (reference sequence). The CDR3 sequence is CASTGIRLNTEAFF. DNA for the CDR3: TGTGCCAGTACGGGGATTCGGCTGAACACTGAAGCTTTCTTT.

Worth noting for this clone: Relative to the germline gene, one junction end is altered; a read error may explain this. This rearrangement joins TRBV29-1 to TRBJ2-1; 8 bases agree with TRBD1. The CDR3 sequence is 15 residues long. Germline CDR1 reads SQVTM; CDR2 reads ANQGSEA. As DNA, the CDR3 is TGCAGCGTCGAAGGGGGTAGCAGGGGGCGCCGTGAGCAGTTCTTC. This encodes CSVEGGSRGRREQFF.

This chain links TRBV27 with TRBJ1-1, with a possible D match to TRBD1 (5 bases). Per the germline V gene, CDR1 is MNHEY and CDR2 is SMNVEV (reference sequence). This CDR3 has 13 residues. The V gene lost 2 bases and the J gene lost 10 bases, with 14 bases spanning the gap. The CDR3 sequence is CASSLQDTTPAFF. CDR3 nucleotide sequence: TGTGCCAGCAGTTTACAGGACACCACCCCAGCTTTCTTT.

This chain connects TRBV6-5 to TRBJ1-6; 11 nucleotides line up with TRBD1. CDR1 and CDR2 (germline): MNHEY, SVGAGI. This CDR3 contains 14 residues. Trimming at V came to 6 bases and at J to 9 bases, leaving 4 bases not matched to a gene. The CDR3 loop is CASRGTGGGSPLHF. As DNA, the CDR3 is TGTGCCAGCAGAGGGACAGGGGGAGGTTCACCCCTCCACTTT.

The CDR3 sequence is CASSPQGVNTEAFF. CDR3 DNA: TGTGCCAGCAGCCCACAGGGGGTGAACACTGAAGCTTTCTTT. The V call is TRBV2, the J call TRBJ1-1; 8 nucleotides match TRBD1. This CDR3 comprises 14 residues. Per the germline V gene, CDR1 is SNHLY and CDR2 is FYNNEI. The junction had 3 bases not matched to a gene; V was cut back by 6 bases and J by 0 bases.